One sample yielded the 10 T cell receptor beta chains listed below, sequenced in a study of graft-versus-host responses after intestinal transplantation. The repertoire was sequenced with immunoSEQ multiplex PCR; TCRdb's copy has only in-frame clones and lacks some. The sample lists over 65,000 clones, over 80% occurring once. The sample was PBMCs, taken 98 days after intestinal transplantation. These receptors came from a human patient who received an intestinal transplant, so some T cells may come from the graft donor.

The CDR3, as DNA: TGTGCCAGCAGTTCAGGTCACTACCAAGAGACCCAGTACTTC. Amino acids: CASSSGHYQETQYF. J is TRBJ2-5 and V is TRBV6-1; D not certain. Germline V gene sequence: CDR1 MNHNS, CDR2 SASEGT. The CDR3 runs to 14 residues. V lost 5 bases and J lost 0, with 10 bases in between.

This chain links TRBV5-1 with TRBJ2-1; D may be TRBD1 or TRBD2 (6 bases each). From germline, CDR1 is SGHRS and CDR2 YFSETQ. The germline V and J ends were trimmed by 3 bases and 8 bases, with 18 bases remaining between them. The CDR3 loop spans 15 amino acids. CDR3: CASSWGGTMGDEQFF. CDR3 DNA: TGCGCCAGCAGCTGGGGCGGGACAATGGGCGATGAGCAGTTCTTC.

The CDR3 here is CASSLEVIGAGGSYTF. The CDR3 DNA is TGTGCCAGCAGCTTGGAGGTGATTGGGGCAGGGGGAAGCTACACCTTC. The gene calls are TRBV5-5 and TRBJ1-2, with TRBD1 identical over 7 bases. The CDR3 covers 16 residues. Trimming cost V 0 bases and J 9 bases; bases outside gene matches: 14. CDR1 SGHKS and CDR2 YYEKEE come from the germline V gene (reference sequence). Together with reference TRBV5-5 and TRBJ1-2, the CDR3 gives the full variable domain: DAGVTQSPTHLIKTRGQQVTLRCSPISGHKSVSWYQQVLGQGPQFIFQYYEKEERGRGNFPDRFSARQFPNYSSELNVNALLLGDSALYLCASSLEVIGAGGSYTFGSGTRLTVV.

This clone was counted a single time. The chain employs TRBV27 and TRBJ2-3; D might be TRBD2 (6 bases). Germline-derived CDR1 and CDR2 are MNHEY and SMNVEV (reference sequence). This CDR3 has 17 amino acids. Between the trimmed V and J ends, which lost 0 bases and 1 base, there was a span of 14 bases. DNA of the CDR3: TGTGCCAGCAGTTTATCGATGTGGGAGGACCGCACAGATACGCAGTATTTT. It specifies CASSLSMWEDRTDTQYF.

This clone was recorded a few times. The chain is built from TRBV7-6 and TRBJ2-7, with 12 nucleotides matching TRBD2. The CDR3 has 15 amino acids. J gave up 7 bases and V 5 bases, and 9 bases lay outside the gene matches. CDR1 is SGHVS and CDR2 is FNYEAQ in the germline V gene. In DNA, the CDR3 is TGTGCCAGCAGCGCAGAGACTAGCGGGAGTCGAGAGCAGTACTTC. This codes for CASSAETSGSREQYF.

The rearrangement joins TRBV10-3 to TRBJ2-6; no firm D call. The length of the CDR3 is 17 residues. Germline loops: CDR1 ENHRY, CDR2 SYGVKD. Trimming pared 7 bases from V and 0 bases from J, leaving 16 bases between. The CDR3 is CAITQKAPPSGANVLTF. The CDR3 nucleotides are TGTGCCATCACCCAAAAGGCCCCCCCCTCTGGGGCCAACGTCCTGACTTTC.

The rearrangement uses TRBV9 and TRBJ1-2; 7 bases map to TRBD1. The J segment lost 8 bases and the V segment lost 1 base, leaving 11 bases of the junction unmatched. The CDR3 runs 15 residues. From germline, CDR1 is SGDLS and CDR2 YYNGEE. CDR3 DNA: TGTGCCAGCAGCGTAAGAATGACAGGGCAAGGCGGCTACACCTTC. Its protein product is CASSVRMTGQGGYTF.

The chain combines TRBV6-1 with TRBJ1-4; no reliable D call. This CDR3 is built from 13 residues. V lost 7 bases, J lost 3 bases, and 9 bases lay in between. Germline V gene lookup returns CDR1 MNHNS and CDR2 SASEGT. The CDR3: CASTSMANEKLFF. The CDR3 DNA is TGTGCCAGCACTTCAATGGCTAATGAAAAACTGTTTTTT.

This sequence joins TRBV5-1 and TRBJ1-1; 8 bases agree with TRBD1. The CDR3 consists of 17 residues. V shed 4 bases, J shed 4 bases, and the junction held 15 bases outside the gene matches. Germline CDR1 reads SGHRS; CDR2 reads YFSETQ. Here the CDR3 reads CASSEPYRGRRSTEAFF. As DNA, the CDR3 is TGCGCCAGCAGCGAGCCCTACAGGGGGAGGAGGAGCACTGAAGCTTTCTTT.

CDR3 coding DNA: TGCGCCAGCAGTGACCGGGGGGGCAATGAGCAGTTCTTC. It yields the protein CASSDRGGNEQFF. The rearrangement uses TRBV10-1 and TRBJ2-1, with 8 positions matching TRBD2. The CDR3 runs 13 residues. The V gene end was trimmed by 3 bases and the J gene end by 6 bases; junction bases not matched to a gene: 1. Looked up from germline, CDR1 is WNHNN and CDR2 is SYGVQD (reference sequence).